What follows is one TCR beta chain and its context. The J segment lost 1 base and the V segment lost 4 bases, leaving 5 bases of the junction unmatched. The CDR3 spans 16 residues. Germline CDR1 is SGHRS and CDR2 is YFSETQ. The entry originates in a study of blood T cell repertoires in COVID-19. Background on the study: From T cells, B-cell-depleted T cells, or PBMCs came the material, which was cDNA or gDNA.

Some clones are missing from TCRdb's copy, which holds only in-frame ones; the method was immunoSEQ multiplex PCR. Seen here are under 250,000 clones, around 85% observed once, and the top ten hold 2% to 3%. The chain carries TRBV5-1 and TRBJ2-2, with 9 bases fitting TRBD1. Specimen: peripheral blood. The sequence was collected from a woman aged 70 to 79 with COVID-19, enrolled during active disease. The CDR3 nucleotides read TGCGCCAGCAGCCCCTGGGGACAGGGGAACACCGGGGAGCTGTTTTTT. It translates to CASSPWGQGNTGELFF. Full variable domain (rest looked up from reference TRBV5-1 and TRBJ2-2): KAGVTQTPRYLIKTRGQQVTLSCSPISGHRSVSWYQQTPGQGLQFLFEYFSETQRNKGNFPGRFSGRQFSNSRSEMNVSTLELGDSALYLCASSPWGQGNTGELFFGEGSRLTVL.